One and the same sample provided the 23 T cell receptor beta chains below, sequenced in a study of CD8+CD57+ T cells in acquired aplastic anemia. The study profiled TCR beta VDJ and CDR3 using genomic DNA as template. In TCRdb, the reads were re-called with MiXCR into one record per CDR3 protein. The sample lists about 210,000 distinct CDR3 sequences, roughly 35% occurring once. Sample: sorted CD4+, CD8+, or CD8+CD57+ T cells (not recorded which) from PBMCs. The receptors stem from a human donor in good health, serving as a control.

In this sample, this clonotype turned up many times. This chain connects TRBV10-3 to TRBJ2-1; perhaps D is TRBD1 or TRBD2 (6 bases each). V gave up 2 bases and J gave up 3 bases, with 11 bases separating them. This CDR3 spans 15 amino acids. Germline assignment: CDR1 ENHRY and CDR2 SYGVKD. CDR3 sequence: CAISEQGGFYNEQFF. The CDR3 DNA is TGTGCCATCAGTGAGCAAGGGGGGTTCTACAATGAGCAGTTCTTC.

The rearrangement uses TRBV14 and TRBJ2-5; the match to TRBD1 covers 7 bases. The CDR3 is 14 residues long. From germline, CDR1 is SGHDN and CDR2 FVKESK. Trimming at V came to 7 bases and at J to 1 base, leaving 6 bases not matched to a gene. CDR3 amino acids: CASTCRQGQETQYF. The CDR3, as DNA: TGTGCCAGCACCTGTCGACAGGGCCAAGAGACCCAGTACTTC. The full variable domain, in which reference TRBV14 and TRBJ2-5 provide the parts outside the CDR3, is EAGVTQFPSHSVIEKGQTVTLRCDPISGHDNLYWYRRVMGKEIKFLLHFVKESKQDESGMPNNRFLAERTGGTYSTLKVQPAELEDSGVYFCASTCRQGQETQYFGPGTRLLVL.

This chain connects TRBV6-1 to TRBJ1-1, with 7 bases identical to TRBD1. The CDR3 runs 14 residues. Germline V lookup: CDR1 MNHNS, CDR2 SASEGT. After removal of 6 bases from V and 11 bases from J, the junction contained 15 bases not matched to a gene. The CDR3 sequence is CASRDDDRVKEAFF. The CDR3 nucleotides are TGTGCCAGCAGGGATGATGACAGGGTAAAGGAGGCTTTCTTT.

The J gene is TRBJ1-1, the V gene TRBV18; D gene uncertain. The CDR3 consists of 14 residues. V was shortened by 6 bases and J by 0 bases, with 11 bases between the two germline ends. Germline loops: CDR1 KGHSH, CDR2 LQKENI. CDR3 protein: CASSPTGMNTEAFF. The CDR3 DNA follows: TGTGCCAGCTCCCCGACGGGCATGAACACTGAAGCTTTCTTT.

The CDR3 DNA reads as TGTGCCAGCTCACCGACAGACAATGAGCAGTTCTTC. Translation gives CASSPTDNEQFF. This chain connects TRBV18 to TRBJ2-1; tentatively, D is TRBD1 (5 bases). CDR1 KGHSH and CDR2 LQKENI come from the germline V gene. The CDR3 length is 12 residues. V gave up 3 bases and J gave up 5 bases, with 5 bases separating them.

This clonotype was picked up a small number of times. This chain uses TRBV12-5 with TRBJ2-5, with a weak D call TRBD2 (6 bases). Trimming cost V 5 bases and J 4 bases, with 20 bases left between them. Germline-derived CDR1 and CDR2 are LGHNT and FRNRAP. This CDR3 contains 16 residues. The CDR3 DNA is TGTGCTAGTGGTAGGAGGGTAGCAGGCCAGGTAGAGACCCAGTACTTC. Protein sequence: CASGRRVAGQVETQYF.

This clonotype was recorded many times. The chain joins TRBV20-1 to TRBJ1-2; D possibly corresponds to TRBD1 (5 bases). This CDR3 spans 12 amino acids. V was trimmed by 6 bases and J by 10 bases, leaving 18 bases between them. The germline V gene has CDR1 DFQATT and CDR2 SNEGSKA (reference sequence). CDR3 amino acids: CSATADSESYTF. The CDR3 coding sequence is TGCAGTGCCACAGCCGACAGCGAATCCTACACCTTC.

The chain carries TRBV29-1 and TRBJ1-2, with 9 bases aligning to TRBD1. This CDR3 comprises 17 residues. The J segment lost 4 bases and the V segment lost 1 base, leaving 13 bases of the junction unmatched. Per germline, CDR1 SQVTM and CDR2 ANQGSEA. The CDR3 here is CSVEGPPDRGVGYGYTF. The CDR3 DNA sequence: TGCAGCGTTGAAGGACCTCCTGACAGGGGGGTCGGCTATGGCTACACCTTC.

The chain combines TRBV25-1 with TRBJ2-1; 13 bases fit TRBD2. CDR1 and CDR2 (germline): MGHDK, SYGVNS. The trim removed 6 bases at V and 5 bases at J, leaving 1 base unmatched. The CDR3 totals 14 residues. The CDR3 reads CASRLAGGDNEQFF. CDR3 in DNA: TGTGCCAGCAGACTAGCGGGAGGGGACAATGAGCAGTTCTTC.

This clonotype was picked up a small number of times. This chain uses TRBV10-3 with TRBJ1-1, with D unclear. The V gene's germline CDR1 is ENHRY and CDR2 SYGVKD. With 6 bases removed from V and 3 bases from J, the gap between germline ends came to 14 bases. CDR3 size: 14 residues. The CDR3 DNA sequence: TGTGCCATCAGGAACAGCAATATGGACACTGAAGCTTTCTTT. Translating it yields CAIRNSNMDTEAFF.

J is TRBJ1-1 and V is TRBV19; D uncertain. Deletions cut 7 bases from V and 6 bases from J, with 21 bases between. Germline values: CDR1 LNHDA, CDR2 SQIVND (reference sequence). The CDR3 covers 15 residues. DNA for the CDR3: TGTGCCAGTATCACGGCGCGGGCAGCTGTTGCTGAAGCTTTCTTT. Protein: CASITARAAVAEAFF.

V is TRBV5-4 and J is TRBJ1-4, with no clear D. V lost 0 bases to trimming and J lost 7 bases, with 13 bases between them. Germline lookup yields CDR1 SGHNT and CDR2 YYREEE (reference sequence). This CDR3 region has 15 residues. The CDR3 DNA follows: TGTGCCAGCAGCTTGGAGATGGAGAAAGGTGAAAAACTGTTTTTT. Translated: CASSLEMEKGEKLFF. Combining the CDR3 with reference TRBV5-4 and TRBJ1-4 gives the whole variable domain ETGVTQSPTHLIKTRGQQVTLRCSSQSGHNTVSWYQQALGQGPQFIFQYYREEENGRGNFPPRFSGLQFPNYSSELNVNALELDDSALYLCASSLEMEKGEKLFFGSGTQLSVL.

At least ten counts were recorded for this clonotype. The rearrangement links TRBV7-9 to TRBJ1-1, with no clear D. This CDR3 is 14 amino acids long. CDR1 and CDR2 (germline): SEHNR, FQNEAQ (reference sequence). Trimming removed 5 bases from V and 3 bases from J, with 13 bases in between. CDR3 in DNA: TGTGCCAGCAGCCGACAAGGGCGGGACACTGAAGCTTTCTTT. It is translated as CASSRQGRDTEAFF.

Here the CDR3 DNA reads TGCGCCAGCAGCCGGGACACCGGAGGGGTGGGGAACACTGAAGCTTTCTTT. Translation: CASSRDTGGVGNTEAFF. The chain recombines TRBV4-3 with TRBJ1-1; D is perhaps TRBD1 (6 bases). The CDR3 has 17 amino acids. Trimming removed 4 bases at V and 1 base at J, with 19 bases between. The V gene's germline CDR1 is LGHNA and CDR2 YSLEER.

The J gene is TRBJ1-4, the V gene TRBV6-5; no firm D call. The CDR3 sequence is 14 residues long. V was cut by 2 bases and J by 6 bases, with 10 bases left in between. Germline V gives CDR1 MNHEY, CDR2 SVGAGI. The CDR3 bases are TGTGCCAGCAGTTACATCACACCTGATGAAAAACTGTTTTTT. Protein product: CASSYITPDEKLFF.

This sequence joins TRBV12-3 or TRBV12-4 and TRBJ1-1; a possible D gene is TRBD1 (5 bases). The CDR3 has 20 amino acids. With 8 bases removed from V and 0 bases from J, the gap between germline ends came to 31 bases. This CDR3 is CASVWVGTEGRKIMNTEAFF. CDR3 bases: TGTGCCAGCGTCTGGGTGGGGACGGAAGGACGGAAGATCATGAACACTGAAGCTTTCTTT.

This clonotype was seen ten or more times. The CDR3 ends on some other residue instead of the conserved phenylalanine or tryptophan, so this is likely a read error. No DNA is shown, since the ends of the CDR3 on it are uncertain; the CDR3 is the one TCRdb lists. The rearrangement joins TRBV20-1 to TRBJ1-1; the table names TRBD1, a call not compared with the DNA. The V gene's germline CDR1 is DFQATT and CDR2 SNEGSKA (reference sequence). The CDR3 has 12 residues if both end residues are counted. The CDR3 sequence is CSARDREGTGGE.

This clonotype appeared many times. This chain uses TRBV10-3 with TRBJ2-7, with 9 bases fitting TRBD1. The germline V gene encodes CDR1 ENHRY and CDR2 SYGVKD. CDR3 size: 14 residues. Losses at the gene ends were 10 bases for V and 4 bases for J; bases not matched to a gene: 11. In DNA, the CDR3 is TGTGCCACCGCTGTGGGGACAGGGTTGTACGAGCAGTACTTC. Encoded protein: CATAVGTGLYEQYF.

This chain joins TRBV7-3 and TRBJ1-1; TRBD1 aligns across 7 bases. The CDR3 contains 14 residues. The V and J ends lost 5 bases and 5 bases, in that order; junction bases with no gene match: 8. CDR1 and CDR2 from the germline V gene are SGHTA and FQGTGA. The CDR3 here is CASSQGGGGTEAFF. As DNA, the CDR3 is TGTGCCAGCAGCCAAGGGGGCGGGGGAACTGAAGCTTTCTTT.

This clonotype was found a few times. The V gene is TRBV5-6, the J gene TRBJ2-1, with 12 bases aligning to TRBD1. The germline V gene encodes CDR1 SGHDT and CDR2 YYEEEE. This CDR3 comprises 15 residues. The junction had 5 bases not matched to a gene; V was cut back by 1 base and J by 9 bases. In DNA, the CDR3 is TGTGCCAGCAGCTTGCTGGGACAGGGGGCGAGTGAGCAGTTCTTC. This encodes CASSLLGQGASEQFF.

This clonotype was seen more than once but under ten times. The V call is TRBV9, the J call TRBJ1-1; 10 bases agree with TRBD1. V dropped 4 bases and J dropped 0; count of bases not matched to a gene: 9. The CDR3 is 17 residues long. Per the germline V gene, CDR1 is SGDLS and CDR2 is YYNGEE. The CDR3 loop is CASSSRDRGLMNTEAFF. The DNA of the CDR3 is TGTGCCAGCAGCTCCCGGGACAGGGGTCTCATGAACACTGAAGCTTTCTTT.

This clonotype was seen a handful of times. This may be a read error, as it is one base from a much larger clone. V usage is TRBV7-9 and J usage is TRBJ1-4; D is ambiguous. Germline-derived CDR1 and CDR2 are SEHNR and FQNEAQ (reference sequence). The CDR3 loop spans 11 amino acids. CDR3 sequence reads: CASSFGEKLLF. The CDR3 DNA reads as TGTGCCAGCAGCTTTGGTGAAAAACTGCTTTTT. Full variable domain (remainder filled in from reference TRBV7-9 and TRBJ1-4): DTGVSQNPRHKITKRGQNVTFRCDPISEHNRLYWYRQTLGQGPEFLTYFQNEAQLEKSRLLSDRFSAERPKGSFSTLEIQRTEQGDSAMYLCASSFGEKLLFGSGTQLSVL.

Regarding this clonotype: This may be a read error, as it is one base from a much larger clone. CDR3 bases: TGCAGTGCCAAATCCGGGAGCTCCTACAATGGGCAGTTCTTC. Protein: CSAKSGSSYNGQFF. This chain links TRBV20-1 with TRBJ2-1, with TRBD2 as a possible D gene (6 bases). This CDR3 contains 14 residues. Germline loops: CDR1 DFQATT, CDR2 SNEGSKA (reference sequence).